The entry that follows covers one T cell receptor (beta chain) sequence. Researchers prepared the TCRbeta library using unique molecular identifiers, the study reports. TCRdb reprocessed the PCR reads via MiXCR and lists one record per CDR3 protein. This sample yields about 410,000 distinct CDR3 sequences, of which about 20% are seen a single time; 3% to 4.5% belongs to the top ten. This entry belongs to a study of T-cell reconstitution after alpha-beta-depleted transplantation in children. The CDR3 totals 16 residues. With 4 bases removed from V and 0 bases from J, the gap between germline ends came to 10 bases. Germline CDR1 and CDR2: MDHEN and SYDVKM.

The material was PBMCs from the stem cell graft donor, obtained from the stem cell graft. This receptor was identified in a human donor who donated a stem cell graft to a child with acute myeloid leukemia. The chain uses TRBV28 and TRBJ1-6; a possible D gene is TRBD1 (5 bases). The CDR3 sequence: CASSSLDSSYNSPLHF. The CDR3 bases are TGTGCCAGCAGTTCCCTTGACAGCTCCTATAATTCACCCCTCCACTTT.